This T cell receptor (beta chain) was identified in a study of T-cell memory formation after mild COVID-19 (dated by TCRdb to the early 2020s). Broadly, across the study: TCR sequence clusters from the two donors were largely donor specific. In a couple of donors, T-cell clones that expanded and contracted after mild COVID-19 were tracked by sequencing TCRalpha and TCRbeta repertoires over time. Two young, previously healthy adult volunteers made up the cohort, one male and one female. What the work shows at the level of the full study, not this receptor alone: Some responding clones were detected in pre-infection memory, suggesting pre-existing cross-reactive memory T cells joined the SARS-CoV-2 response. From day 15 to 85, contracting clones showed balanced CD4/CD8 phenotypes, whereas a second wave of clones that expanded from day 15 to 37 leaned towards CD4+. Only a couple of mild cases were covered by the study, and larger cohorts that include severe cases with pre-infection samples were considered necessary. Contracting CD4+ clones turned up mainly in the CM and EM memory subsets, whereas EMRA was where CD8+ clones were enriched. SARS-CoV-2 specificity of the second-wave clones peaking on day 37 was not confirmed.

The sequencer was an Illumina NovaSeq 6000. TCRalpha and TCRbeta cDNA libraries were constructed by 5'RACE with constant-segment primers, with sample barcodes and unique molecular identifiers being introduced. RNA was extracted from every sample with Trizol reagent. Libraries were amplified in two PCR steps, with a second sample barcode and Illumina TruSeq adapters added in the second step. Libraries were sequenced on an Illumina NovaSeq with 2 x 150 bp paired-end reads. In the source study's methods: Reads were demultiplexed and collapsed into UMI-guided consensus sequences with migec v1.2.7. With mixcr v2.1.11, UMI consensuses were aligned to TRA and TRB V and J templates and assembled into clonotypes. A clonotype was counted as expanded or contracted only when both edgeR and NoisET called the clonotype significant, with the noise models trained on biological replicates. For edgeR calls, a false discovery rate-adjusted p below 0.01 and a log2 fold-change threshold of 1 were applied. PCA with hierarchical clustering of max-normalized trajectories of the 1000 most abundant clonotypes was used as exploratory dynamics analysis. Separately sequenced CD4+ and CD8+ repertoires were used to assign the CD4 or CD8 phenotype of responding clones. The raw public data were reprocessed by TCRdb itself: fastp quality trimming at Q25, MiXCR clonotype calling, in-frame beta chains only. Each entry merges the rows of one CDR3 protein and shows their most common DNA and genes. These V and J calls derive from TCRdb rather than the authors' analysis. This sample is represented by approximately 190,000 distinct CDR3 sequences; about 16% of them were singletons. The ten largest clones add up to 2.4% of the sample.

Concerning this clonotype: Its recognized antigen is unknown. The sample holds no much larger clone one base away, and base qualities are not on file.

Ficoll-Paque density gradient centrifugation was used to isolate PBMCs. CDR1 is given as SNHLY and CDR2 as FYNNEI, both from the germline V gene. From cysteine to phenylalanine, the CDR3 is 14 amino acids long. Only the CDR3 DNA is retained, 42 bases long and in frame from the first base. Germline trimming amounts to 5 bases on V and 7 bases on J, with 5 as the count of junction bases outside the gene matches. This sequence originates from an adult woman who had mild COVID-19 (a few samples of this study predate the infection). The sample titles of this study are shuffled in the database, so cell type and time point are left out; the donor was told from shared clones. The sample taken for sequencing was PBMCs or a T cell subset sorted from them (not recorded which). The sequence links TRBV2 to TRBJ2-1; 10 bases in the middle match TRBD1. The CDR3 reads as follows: CASSPGQGSNEQFF. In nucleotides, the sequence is TGTGCCAGCAGTCCGGGACAGGGGTCGAATGAGCAGTTCTTC.